The rows below give T cell receptor beta chains drawn from one sample of a study of blood T cell repertoires in COVID-19. Profiling relied on immunoSEQ multiplex PCR, and the TCRdb table lists in-frame clones only, not all of them. In the table there are about 160,000 clones, around four fifths of which are singletons. Sequencing used peripheral blood. The source of these receptors is a man in his 70s with acute or convalescent COVID-19. CDR3s include the opening cysteine and the closing phenylalanine or tryptophan. A D gene is named only where the DNA matches it firmly. Only part of the rows carry a size: once, few, many, or a class if the clone is expanded.

clone_size	d_call	v_call	j_call	cdr3_length	cdr3_nt	cdr3_aa
-	TRBD1	TRBV5-1	TRBJ1-1	14	TGCGCCAGCAGCTTAGGACAGGGGGCCTCTGAAGCTTTCTTT	CASSLGQGASEAFF
-	TRBD2	TRBV24-1	TRBJ2-2	16	TGTGCCACCAGTCTTAGCGGGAGTCGGTACACCGGGGAGCTGTTTTTT	CATSLSGSRYTGELFF
-	TRBD1	TRBV5-1	TRBJ2-5	16	TGCGCCAGCAGCCCAGGGACAGGGGCGGTCCAAGAGACCCAGTACTTC	CASSPGTGAVQETQYF
-	TRBD1	TRBV2	TRBJ2-3	13	TGTGCCGGTGGACAGGGAAGAAGAGATACGCAGTATTTT	CAGGQGRRDTQYF
once	TRBD1	TRBV7-2	TRBJ1-5	15	TGTGCCAGCAGCTTTGGGACAGGGCGCAATCAGCCCCAGCATTTT	CASSFGTGRNQPQHF
-	-	TRBV7-2	TRBJ1-2	15	TGTGCCAGCAGTCGTCCCGAGACGGGAGAATATGGCTACACCTTC	CASSRPETGEYGYTF
once	-	TRBV5-4	TRBJ2-7	17	TGTGCCAGCAGCTTGGGGAGGGACAGAGCCATTACCTACGAGCAGTACTTC	CASSLGRDRAITYEQYF
-	TRBD1	TRBV6-6	TRBJ2-7	15	TGTGCCAGCAGTTACGCGTGGGACAGAGGGGACGAGCAGTACTTC	CASSYAWDRGDEQYF
-	-	TRBV28	TRBJ1-2	12	TGTGCCAGCAGCTTGGACATCTATGGCTACACCTTC	CASSLDIYGYTF
-	TRBD1	TRBV18	TRBJ1-1	13	TGTGCCAGCTCGCGGACAGGGGTCCCTGAAGCTTTCTTT	CASSRTGVPEAFF